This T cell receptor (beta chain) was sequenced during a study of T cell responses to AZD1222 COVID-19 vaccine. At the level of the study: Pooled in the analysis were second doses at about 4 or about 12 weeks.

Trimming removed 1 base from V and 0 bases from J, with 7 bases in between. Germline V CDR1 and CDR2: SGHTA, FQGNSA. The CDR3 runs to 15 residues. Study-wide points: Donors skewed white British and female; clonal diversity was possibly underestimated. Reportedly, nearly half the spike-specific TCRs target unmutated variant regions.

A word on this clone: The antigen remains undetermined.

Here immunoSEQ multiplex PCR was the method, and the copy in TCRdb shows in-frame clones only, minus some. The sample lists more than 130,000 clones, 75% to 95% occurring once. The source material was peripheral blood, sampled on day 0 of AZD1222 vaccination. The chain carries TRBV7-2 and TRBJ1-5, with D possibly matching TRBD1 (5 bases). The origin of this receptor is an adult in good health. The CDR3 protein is CASSLGQGSNQPQHF. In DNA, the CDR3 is TGTGCCAGCAGCTTAGGGCAGGGTAGCAATCAGCCCCAGCATTTT.